One sample yielded the 4 T cell receptor beta chains listed below, sequenced in a study of cytomegalovirus exposure and HLA in healthy donors. The PCR had 60 Vbeta and 13 Jbeta primers. Assay: immunoSEQ multiplex PCR; the TCRdb copy retains only in-frame clones and omits some. The table has around 300,000 clones, just under 85% seen once. Sequenced sample: PBMCs. The source of these receptors is a woman aged 40 to 55 in good health and CMV-seropositive.

Note on this clone: Other DNA sequences of this sample code for an identical CDR3. The chain carries TRBV13 and TRBJ2-3; 10 nucleotides match TRBD1. The CDR3 has 15 amino acids. Germline V gene lookup returns CDR1 PRHDT and CDR2 FYEKMQ (reference sequence). Germline trimming cut 3 bases from V and 3 bases from J; bases unmatched to any gene: 3. The CDR3 reads CASSFRDRGTDTQYF. CDR3 coding DNA: TGTGCCAGCAGCTTCAGGGACAGGGGAACAGATACGCAGTATTTT.

The rearrangement uses TRBV30 and TRBJ2-3; the match to TRBD2 covers 8 bases. CDR3 size: 14 residues. The germline V gene has CDR1 GTSNPN and CDR2 SVGIG (reference sequence). J gave up 0 bases and V 3 bases, and 2 bases lay outside the gene matches. Here the CDR3 DNA reads TGTGCCTGGAGAATAGCGGGGAGCACAGATACGCAGTATTTT. Protein product: CAWRIAGSTDTQYF.

The chain combines TRBV30 with TRBJ2-1; 8 bases match TRBD2. After removal of 0 bases from V and 4 bases from J, the junction contained 8 bases not matched to a gene. Germline lookup yields CDR1 GTSNPN and CDR2 SVGIG (reference sequence). The CDR3 consists of 16 residues. This CDR3 is CAWSVRAGVSYNEQFF. CDR3 sequence (DNA): TGTGCCTGGAGTGTACGAGCGGGAGTCTCTTACAATGAGCAGTTCTTC.

The chain has TRBV30 and TRBJ1-2; TRBD1 agrees at 10 bases. The CDR3 length is 12 residues. Germline V gene sequence: CDR1 GTSNPN, CDR2 SVGIG (reference sequence). Unmatched junction bases numbered 2, after V lost 3 bases and J lost 7 bases. The CDR3: CAWRTGGSGYTF. The CDR3 nucleotides are TGTGCCTGGAGGACAGGGGGCAGTGGCTACACCTTC.